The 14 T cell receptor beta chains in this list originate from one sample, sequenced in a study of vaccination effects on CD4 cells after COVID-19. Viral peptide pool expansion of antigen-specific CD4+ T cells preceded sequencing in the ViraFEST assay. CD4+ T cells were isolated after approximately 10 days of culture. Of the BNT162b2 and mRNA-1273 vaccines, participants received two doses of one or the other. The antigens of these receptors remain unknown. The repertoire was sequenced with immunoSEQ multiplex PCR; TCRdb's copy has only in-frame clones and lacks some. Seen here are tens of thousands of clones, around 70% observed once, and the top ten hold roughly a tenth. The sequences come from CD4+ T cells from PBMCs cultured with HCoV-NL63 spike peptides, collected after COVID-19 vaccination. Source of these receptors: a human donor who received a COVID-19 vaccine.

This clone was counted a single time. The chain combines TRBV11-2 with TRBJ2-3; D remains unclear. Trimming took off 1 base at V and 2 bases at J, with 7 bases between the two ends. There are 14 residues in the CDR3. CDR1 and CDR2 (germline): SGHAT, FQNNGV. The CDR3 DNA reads TGTGCCAGCAGCTTAGCGGTTTCCACAGATACGCAGTATTTT. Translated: CASSLAVSTDTQYF. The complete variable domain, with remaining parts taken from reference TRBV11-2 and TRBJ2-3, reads EAGVAQSPRYKIIEKRQSVAFWCNPISGHATLYWYQQILGQGPKLLIQFQNNGVVDDSQLPKDRFSAERLKGVDSTLKIQPAKLEDSAVYLCASSLAVSTDTQYFGPGTRLTVL.

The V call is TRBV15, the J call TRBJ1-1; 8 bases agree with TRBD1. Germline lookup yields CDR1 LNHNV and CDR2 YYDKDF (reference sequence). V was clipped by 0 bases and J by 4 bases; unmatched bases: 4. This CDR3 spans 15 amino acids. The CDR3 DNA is TGTGCCACCAGCAGAGATCACGACAGGGGCACTGAAGCTTTCTTT. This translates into CATSRDHDRGTEAFF.

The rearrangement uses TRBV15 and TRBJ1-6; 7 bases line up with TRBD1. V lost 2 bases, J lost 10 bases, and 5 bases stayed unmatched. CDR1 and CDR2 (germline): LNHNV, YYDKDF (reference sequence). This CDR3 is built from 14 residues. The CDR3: CATSRQGGESPLHF. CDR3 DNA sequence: TGTGCCACCAGCAGACAGGGGGGGGAGTCACCCCTCCACTTT.

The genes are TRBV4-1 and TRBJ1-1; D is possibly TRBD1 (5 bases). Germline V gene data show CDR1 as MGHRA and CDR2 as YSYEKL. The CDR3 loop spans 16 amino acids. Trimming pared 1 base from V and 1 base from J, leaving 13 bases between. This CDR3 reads CASSQVTGHSNTEAFF. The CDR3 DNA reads TGCGCCAGCAGCCAAGTAACGGGGCACTCGAACACTGAAGCTTTCTTT.

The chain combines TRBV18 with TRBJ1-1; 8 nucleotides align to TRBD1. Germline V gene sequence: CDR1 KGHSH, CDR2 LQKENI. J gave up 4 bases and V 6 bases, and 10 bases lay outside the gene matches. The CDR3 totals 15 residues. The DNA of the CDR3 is TGTGCCAGCTCGCTGACAGGGGTAGACTCCACTGAAGCTTTCTTT. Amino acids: CASSLTGVDSTEAFF.

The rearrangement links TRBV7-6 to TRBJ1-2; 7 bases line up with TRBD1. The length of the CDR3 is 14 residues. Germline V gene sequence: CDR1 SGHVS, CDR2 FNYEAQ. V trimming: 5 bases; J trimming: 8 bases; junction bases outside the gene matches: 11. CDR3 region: CASSPAGQYRGYTF. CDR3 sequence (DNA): TGTGCCAGCAGCCCCGCGGGACAGTACCGCGGCTACACCTTC.

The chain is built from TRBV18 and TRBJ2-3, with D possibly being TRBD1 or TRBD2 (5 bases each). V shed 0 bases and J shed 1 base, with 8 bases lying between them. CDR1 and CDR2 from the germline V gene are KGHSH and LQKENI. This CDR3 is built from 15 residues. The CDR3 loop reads CASSPPGPGTDTQYF. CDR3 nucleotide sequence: TGTGCCAGCTCACCACCGGGACCAGGCACAGATACGCAGTATTTT.

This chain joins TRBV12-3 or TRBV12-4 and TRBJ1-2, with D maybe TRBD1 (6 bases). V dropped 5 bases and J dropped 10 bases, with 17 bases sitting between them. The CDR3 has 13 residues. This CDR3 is CASSILSQGDYTF. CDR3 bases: TGTGCCAGCAGTATCTTATCACAGGGTGACTACACCTTC.

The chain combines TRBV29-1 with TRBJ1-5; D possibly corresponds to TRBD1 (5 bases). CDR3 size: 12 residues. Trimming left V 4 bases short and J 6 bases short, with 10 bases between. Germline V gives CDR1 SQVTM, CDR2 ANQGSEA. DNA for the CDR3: TGCAGCGTTGTCTTTCAGGGTCAGCCCCAGCATTTT. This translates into CSVVFQGQPQHF.

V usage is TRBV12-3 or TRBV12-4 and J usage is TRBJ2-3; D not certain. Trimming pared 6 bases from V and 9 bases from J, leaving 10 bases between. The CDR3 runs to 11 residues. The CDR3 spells CASRGGRTQYF. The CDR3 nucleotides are TGTGCCAGCAGGGGTGGTAGGACGCAGTATTTT.

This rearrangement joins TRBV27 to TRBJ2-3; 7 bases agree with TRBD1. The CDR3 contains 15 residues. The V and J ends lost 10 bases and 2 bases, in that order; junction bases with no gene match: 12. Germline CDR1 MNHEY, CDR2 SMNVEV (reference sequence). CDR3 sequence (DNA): TGTGCCAACTTTAGTCGGACAGGCCACACAGATACGCAGTATTTT. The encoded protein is CANFSRTGHTDTQYF.

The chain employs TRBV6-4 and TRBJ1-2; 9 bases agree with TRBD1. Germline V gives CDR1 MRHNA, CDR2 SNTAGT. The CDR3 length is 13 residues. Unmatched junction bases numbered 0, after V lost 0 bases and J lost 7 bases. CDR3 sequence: CASSDSDRGGYTF. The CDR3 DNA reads TGTGCCAGCAGTGACTCGGACAGGGGTGGCTACACCTTC.

The CDR3 DNA reads TGTGCCAGCAGCTTCGCTAGCGGAAAAGAGACCCAGTACTTC. As protein: CASSFASGKETQYF. V and J are TRBV11-2 and TRBJ2-5; 7 bases are a match to TRBD2. CDR3 length equals 14 residues. V lost 3 bases and J lost 3; bases outside the gene matches: 4. Germline CDR1 reads SGHAT; CDR2 reads FQNNGV.

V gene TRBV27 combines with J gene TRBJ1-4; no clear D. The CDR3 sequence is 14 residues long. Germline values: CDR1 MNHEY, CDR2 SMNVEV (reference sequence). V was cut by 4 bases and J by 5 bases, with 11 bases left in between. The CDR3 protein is CASSSGYKNEKLFF. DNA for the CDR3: TGTGCCAGCAGTTCCGGGTATAAAAATGAAAAACTGTTTTTT.